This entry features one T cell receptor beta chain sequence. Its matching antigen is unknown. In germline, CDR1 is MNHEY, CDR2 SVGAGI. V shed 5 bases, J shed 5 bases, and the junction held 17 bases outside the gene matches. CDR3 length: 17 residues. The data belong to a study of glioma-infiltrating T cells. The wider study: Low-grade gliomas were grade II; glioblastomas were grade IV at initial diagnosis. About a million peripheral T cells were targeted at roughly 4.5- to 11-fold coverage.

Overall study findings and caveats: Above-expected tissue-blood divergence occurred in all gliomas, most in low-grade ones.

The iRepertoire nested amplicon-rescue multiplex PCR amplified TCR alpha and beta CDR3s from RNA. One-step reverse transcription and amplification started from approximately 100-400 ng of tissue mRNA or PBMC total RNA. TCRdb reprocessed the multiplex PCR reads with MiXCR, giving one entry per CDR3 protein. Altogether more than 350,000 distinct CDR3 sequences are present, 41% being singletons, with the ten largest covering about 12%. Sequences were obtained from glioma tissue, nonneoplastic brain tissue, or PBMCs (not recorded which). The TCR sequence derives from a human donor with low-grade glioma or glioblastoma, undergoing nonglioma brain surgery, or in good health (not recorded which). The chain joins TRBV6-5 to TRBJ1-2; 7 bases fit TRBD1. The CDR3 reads CASSPTPGTVSFYGYTF. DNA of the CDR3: TGTGCCAGCAGTCCCACCCCCGGGACAGTCTCTTTTTATGGCTACACCTTC.